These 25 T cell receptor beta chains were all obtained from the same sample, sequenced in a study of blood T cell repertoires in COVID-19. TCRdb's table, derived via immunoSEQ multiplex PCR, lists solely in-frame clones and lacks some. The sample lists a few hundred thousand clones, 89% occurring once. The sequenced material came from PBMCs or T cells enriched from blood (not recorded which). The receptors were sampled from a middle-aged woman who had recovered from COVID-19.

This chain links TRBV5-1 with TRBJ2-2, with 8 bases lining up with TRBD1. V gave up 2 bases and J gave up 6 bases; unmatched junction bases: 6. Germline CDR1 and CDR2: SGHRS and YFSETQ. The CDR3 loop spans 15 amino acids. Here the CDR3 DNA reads TGCGCCAGCAGCTTAAAACAGGGGGAATCCGGGGAGCTGTTTTTT. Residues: CASSLKQGESGELFF. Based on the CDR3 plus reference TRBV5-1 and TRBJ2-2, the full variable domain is KAGVTQTPRYLIKTRGQQVTLSCSPISGHRSVSWYQQTPGQGLQFLFEYFSETQRNKGNFPGRFSGRQFSNSRSEMNVSTLELGDSALYLCASSLKQGESGELFFGEGSRLTVL.

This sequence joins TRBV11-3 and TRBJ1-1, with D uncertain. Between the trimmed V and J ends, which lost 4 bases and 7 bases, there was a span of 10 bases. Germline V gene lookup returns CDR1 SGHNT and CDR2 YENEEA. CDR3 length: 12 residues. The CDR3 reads CASSSPGLEAFF. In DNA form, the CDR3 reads TGTGCCAGCAGCTCTCCCGGACTTGAAGCTTTCTTT.

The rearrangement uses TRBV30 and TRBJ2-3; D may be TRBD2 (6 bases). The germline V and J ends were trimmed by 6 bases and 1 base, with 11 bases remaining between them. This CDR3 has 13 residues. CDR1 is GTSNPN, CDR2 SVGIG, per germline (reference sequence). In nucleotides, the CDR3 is TGTGCCTGCACTTGGGGGGGCACAGATACGCAGTATTTT. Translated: CACTWGGTDTQYF.

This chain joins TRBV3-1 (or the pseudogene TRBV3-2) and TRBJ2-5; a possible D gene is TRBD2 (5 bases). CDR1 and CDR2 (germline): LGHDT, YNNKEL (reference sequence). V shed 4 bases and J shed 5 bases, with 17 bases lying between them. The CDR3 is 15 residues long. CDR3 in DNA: TGTGCCAGCAGCCCTTACATGACGGGAACGGAGACCCAGTACTTC. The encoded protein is CASSPYMTGTETQYF.

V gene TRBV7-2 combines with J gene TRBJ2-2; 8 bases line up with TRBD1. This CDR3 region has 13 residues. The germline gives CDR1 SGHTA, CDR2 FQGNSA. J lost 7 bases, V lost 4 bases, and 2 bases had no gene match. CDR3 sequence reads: CASSWTGFGELFF. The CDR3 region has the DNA TGTGCCAGCAGCTGGACAGGGTTCGGGGAGCTGTTTTTT. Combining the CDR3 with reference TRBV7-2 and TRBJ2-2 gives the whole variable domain GAGVSQSPSNKVTEKGKDVELRCDPISGHTALYWYRQSLGQGLEFLIYFQGNSAPDKSGLPSDRFSAERTGGSVSTLTIQRTQQEDSAVYLCASSWTGFGELFFGEGSRLTVL.

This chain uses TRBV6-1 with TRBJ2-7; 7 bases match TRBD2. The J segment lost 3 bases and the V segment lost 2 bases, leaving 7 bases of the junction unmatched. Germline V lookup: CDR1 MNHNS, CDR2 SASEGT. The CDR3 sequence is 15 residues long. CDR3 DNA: TGTGCCAGCAGTGAAACTGGCGGGAGAGTCTACGAGCAGTACTTC. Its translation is CASSETGGRVYEQYF.

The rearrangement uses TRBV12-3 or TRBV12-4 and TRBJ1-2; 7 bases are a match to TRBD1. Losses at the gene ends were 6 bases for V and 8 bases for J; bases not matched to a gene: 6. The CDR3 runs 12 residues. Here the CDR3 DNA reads TGTGCCAGCAGCGAGGGGGCCCGCGGCTACACCTTC. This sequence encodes CASSEGARGYTF.

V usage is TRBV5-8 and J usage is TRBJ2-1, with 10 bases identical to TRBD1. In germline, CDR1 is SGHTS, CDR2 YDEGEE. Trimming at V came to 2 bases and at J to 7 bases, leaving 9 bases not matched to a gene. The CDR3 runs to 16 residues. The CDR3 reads CASSLPTGGPRNEQFF. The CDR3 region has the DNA TGTGCCAGCAGCTTACCGACAGGGGGCCCGAGGAATGAGCAGTTCTTC.

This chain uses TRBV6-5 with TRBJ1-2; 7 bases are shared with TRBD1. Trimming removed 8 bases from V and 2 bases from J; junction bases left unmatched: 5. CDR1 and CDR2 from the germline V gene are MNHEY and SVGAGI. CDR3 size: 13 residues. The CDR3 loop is CASAPTGNYGYTF. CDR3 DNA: TGTGCCAGCGCCCCGACAGGGAACTATGGCTACACCTTC.

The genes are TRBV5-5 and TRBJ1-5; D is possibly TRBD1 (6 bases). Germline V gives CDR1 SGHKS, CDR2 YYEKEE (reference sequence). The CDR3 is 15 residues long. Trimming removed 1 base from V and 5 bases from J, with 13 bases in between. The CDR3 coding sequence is TGTGCCAGCAGCTTGAGTCCTGGGGGCGATCAGCCCCAGCATTTT. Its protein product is CASSLSPGGDQPQHF.

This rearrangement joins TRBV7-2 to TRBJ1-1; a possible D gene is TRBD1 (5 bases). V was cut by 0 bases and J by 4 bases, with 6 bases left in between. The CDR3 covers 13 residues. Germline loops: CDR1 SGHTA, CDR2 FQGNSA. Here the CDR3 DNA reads TGTGCCAGCAGCTTAGCCAGGGCCACTGAAGCTTTCTTT. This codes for CASSLARATEAFF.

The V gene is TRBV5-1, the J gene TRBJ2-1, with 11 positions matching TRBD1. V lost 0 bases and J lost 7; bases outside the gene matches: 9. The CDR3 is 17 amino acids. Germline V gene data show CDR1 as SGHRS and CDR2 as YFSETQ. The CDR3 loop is CASSLGTGGNAANEQFF. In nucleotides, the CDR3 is TGCGCCAGCAGCTTGGGGACAGGGGGCAATGCGGCTAATGAGCAGTTCTTC.

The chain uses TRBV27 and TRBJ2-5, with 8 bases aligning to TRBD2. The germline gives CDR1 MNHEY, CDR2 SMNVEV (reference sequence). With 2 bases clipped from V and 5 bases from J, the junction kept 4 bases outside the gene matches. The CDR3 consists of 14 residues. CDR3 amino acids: CASSLRGGGETQYF. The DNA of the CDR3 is TGTGCCAGCAGTTTACGCGGCGGGGGGGAGACCCAGTACTTC.

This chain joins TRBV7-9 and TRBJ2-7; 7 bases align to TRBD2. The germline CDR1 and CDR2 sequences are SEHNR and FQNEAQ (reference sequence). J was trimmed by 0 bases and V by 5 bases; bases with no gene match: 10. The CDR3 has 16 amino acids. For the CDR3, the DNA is TGTGCCAGCAGCCCCGGAGTGGGGGAGGGCTCCTACGAGCAGTACTTC. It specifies CASSPGVGEGSYEQYF. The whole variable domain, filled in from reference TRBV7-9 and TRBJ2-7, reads DTGVSQNPRHKITKRGQNVTFRCDPISEHNRLYWYRQTLGQGPEFLTYFQNEAQLEKSRLLSDRFSAERPKGSFSTLEIQRTEQGDSAMYLCASSPGVGEGSYEQYFGPGTRLTVT.

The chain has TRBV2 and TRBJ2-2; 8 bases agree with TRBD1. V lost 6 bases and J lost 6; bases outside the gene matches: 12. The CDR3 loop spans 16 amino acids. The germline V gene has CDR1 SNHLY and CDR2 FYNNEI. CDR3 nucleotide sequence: TGTGCCAGCAGGACCTCGATAGGACAGGGCTCCGGGGAGCTGTTTTTT. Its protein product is CASRTSIGQGSGELFF.

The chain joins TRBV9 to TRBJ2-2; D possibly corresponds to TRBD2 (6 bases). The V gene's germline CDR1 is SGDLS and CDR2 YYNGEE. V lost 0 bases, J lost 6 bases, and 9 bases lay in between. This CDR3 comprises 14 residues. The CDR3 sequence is CASSVGRGSGELFF. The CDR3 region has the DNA TGTGCCAGCAGCGTAGGGCGGGGCTCCGGGGAGCTGTTTTTT.

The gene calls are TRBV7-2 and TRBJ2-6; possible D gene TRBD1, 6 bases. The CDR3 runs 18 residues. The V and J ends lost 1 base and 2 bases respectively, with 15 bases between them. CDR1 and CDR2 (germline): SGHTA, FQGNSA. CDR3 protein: CASSLEMGAAAGANVLTF. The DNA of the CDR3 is TGTGCCAGCAGCTTAGAGATGGGGGCGGCGGCTGGGGCCAACGTCCTGACTTTC.

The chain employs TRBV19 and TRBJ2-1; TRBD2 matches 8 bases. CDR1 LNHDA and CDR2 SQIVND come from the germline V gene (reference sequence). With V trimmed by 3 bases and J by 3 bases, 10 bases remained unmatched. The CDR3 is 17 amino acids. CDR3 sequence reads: CASSIFKGGRNYNEQFF. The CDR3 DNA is TGTGCCAGTAGTATTTTTAAGGGCGGGAGGAACTACAATGAGCAGTTCTTC.

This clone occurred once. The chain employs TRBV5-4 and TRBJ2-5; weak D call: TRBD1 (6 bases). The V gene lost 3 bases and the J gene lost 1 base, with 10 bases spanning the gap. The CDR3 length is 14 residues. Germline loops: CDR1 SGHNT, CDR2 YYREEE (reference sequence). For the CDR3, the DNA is TGTGCCAGCAGCTCCGGGACACTCCAAGAGACCCAGTACTTC. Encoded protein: CASSSGTLQETQYF.

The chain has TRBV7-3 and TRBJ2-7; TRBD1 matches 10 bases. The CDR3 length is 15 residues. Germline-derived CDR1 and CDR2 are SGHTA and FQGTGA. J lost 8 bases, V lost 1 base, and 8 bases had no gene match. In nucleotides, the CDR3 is TGTGCCAGCAGCTTAAGCGCGACAGGGGGCAGTAAGCAGTACTTC. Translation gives CASSLSATGGSKQYF.

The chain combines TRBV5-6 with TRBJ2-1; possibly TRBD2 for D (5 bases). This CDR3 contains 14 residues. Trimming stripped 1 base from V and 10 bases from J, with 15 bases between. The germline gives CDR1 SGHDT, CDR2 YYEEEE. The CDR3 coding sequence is TGTGCCAGCAGCTTGATTCCTAGCCCGCAGGAGCAGTTCTTC. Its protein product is CASSLIPSPQEQFF.

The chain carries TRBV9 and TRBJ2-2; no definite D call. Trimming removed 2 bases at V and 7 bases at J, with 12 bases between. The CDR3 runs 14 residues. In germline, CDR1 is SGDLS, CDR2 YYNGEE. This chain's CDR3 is CASSVRSGDGELFF. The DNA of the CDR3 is TGTGCCAGCAGCGTGCGAAGTGGTGACGGGGAGCTGTTTTTT.

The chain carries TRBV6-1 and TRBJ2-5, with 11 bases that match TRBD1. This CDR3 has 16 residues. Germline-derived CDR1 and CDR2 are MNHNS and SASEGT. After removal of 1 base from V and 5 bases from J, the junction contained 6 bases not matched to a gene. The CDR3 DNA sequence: TGTGCCAGCAGTGAAGTAGGGACAGGGGGGTGGGAGACCCAGTACTTC. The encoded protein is CASSEVGTGGWETQYF.

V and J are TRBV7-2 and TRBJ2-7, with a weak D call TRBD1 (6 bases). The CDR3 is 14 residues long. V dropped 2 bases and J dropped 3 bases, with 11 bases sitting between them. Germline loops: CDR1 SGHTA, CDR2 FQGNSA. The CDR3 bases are TGTGCCAGCAGCTTATCAGGACAGCACTACGAGCAGTACTTC. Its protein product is CASSLSGQHYEQYF.

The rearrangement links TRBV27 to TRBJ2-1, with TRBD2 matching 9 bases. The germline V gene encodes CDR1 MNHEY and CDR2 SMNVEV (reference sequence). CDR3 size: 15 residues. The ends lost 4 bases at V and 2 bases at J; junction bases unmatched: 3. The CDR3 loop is CASSSRLAAYNEQFF. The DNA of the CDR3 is TGTGCCAGCAGTTCCAGACTAGCGGCCTACAATGAGCAGTTCTTC.